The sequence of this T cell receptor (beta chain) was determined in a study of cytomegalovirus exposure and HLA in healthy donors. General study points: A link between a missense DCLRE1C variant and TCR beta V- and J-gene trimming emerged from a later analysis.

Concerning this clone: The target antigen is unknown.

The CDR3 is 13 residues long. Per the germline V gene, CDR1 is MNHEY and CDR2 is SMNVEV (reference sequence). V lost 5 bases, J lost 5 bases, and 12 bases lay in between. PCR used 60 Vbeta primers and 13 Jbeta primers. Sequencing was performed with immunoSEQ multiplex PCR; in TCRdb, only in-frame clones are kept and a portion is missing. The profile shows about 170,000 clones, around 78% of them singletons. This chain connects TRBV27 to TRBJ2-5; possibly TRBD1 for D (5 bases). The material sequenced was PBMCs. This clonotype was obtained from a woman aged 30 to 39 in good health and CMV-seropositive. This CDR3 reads CASSPRNRETQYF. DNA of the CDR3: TGTGCCAGCAGTCCCCGCAACAGGGAGACCCAGTACTTC.